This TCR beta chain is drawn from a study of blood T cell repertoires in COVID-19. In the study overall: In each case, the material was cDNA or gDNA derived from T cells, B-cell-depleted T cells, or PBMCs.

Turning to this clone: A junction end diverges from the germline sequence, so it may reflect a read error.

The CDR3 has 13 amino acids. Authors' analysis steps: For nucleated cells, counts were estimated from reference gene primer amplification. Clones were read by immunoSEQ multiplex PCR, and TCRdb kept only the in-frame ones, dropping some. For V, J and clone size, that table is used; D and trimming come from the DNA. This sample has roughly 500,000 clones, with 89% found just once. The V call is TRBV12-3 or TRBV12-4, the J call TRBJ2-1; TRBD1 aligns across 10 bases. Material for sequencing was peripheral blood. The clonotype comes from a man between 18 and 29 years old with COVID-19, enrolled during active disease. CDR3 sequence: CASRRQGQGKKVF. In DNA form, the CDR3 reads TGTGCCAGCAGACGTCAGGGACAGGGGAAGAAGGTCTTC.